The T cell receptor beta chain under discussion was sequenced for a study of blood T cell repertoires in COVID-19. At the level of the study: PBMCs, B-cell-depleted T cells, or T cells provided the cDNA or gDNA that made up the material.

This table comes from immunoSEQ multiplex PCR, and its TCRdb copy is limited to in-frame clones, with some not included. Here the sample spans about 150,000 clones, roughly 87% being singletons. The CDR3 sequence is 14 residues long. V lost 6 bases and J 3 bases, leaving 12 bases between the germline ends. Per germline, CDR1 MNHEY and CDR2 SVGAGI. This clone has only one observation. Sequencing was done on a sample of PBMCs or T cells enriched from blood (not recorded which). The rearrangement links TRBV6-5 to TRBJ2-4; D perhaps matches TRBD2 (6 bases). This TCR was recovered from a woman between 40 and 55 years old who had been exposed to COVID-19. CDR3 in amino acids: CASRHLGGKNIQYF. The CDR3 DNA follows: TGTGCCAGCAGACACCTGGGGGGCAAAAACATTCAGTACTTC.